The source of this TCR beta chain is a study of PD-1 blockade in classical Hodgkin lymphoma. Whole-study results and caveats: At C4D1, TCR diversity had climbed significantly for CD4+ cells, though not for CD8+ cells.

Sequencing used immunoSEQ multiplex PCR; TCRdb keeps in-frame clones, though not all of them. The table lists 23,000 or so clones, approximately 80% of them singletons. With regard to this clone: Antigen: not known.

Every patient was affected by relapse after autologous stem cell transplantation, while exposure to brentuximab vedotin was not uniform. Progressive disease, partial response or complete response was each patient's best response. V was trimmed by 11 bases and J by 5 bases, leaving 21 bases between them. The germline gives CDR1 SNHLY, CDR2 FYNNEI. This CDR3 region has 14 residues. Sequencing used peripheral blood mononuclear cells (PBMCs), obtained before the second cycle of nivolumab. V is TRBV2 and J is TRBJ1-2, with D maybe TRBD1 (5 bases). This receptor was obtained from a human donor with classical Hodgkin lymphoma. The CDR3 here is CAGSSRGRGYGYTF. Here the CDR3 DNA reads TGTGCCGGATCAAGTAGGGGTAGAGGGTATGGCTACACCTTC.